This is a list of T cell receptor beta chains from one sample in a study of blood T cell repertoires in COVID-19. The protocol was immunoSEQ multiplex PCR, while the TCRdb copy is restricted to in-frame clones and leaves out a portion. The sample records about 310,000 clones, 75% to 90% being singletons. The specimen was PBMCs or T cells enriched from blood (not recorded which). The receptor source for this set is a woman in her 40s who had recovered from COVID-19. The CDR3 runs from the conserved cysteine through the conserved F or W. Each record gives: J gene, D gene, V gene, CDR3 DNA, CDR3 protein. The D gene is left open where the match is weak.

>TRBJ1-2|TRBD1|TRBV27
TGTGCCAGCCGAACCTGGGACAGGGAAGGCGCGGCCTACACCTTC
CASRTWDREGAAYTF
>TRBJ2-7|-|TRBV3-1/TRBV3-2
TGTGCCAGCAGCCCCGTTGGGGGGGCGTGGACCGGTTGGTCCTACGAGCAGTACTTC
CASSPVGGAWTGWSYEQYF
>TRBJ2-7|TRBD1|TRBV25-1
TGTGCCAGCAGTGCCGAAACACAGGGGGGAACCTACGAGCAGTACTTC
CASSAETQGGTYEQYF
>TRBJ1-2|-|TRBV20-1
TGCAGTGTGGGGGGTTGGGGCTACACCTTC
CSVGGWGYTF
>TRBJ1-1|-|TRBV4-3
TGCGCCAGCAGCCAAGAGGCTCACCCGGGCACTGAAGCTTTCTTT
CASSQEAHPGTEAFF
>TRBJ2-3|-|TRBV7-2
TGTGCCAGCAGCTGGGGGGGGCAGGGTTTAGCAGATACGCAGTATTTT
CASSWGGQGLADTQYF
>TRBJ2-1|TRBD2|TRBV6-5
TGTGCCAGCAGTTCCGGCCTAGCGGGAACCTACAATGAGCAGTTCTTC
CASSSGLAGTYNEQFF
>TRBJ2-1|TRBD2|TRBV7-3
TGTGCCAGCAGCTCCCACGGCGGGGAGGGCAATGAGCAGTTCTTC
CASSSHGGEGNEQFF
>TRBJ1-1|TRBD1|TRBV7-8
TGTGCCAGCAGCTCCTTACCGGGACAGGCCATGAACACTGAAGCTTTCTTT
CASSSLPGQAMNTEAFF
>TRBJ2-7|TRBD1|TRBV7-2
TGTGCCAGCAGCTTGCCGGGACAGGGGGCCTACGAGCAGTACTTC
CASSLPGQGAYEQYF